The present TCR beta chain was sequenced within a study of blood T cell repertoires in COVID-19. Original analysis: The assay estimated nucleated cells by amplifying reference gene primers. Profiled with immunoSEQ multiplex PCR; TCRdb holds only in-frame clones, not every one. V, J and clone size are those of that table, while D and trimming were read from the DNA. The table includes around 360,000 clones, about 88% detected once. Participant reports of clinical history set cohort assignment. This clone showed up just a few times. CDR1 is SGHRS, CDR2 YFSETQ, per germline. V was pared by 4 bases and J by 4 bases, with 8 bases of the junction left unmatched. The CDR3 is made up of 15 amino acids.

This receptor was identified in a woman aged 30 to 39 who had recovered from COVID-19. The material sequenced was PBMCs or T cells enriched from blood (not recorded which). The J gene is TRBJ1-2, the V gene TRBV5-1; 9 positions agree with TRBD1. The CDR3 protein is CASSPPGQGGYGYTF. CDR3 bases: TGCGCCAGCAGCCCGCCGGGACAGGGAGGCTATGGCTACACCTTC.